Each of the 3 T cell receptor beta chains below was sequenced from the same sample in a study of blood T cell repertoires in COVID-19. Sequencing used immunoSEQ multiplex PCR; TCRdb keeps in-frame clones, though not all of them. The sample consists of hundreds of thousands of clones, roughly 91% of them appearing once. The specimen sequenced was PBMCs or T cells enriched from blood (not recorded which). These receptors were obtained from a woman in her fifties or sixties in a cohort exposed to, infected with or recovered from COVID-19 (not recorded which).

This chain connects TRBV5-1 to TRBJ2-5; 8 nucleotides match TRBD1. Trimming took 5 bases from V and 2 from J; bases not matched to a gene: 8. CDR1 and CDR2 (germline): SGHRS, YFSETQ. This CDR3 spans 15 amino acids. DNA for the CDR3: TGCGCCAGCAGGAAGGGACAGGCCCTTCAAGAGACCCAGTACTTC. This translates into CASRKGQALQETQYF.

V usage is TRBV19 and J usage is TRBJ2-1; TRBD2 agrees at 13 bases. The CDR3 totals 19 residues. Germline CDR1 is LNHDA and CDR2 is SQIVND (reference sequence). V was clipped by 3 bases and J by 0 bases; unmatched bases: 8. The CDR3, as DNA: TGTGCCAGTAGTATTGGTAGGACTAGCGGGGGAAGCTCCTACAATGAGCAGTTCTTC. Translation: CASSIGRTSGGSSYNEQFF. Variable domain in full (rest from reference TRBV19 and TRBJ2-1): DGGITQSPKYLFRKEGQNVTLSCEQNLNHDAMYWYRQDPGQGLRLIYYSQIVNDFQKGDIAEGYSVSREKKESFPLTVTSAQKNPTAFYLCASSIGRTSGGSSYNEQFFGPGTRLTVL.

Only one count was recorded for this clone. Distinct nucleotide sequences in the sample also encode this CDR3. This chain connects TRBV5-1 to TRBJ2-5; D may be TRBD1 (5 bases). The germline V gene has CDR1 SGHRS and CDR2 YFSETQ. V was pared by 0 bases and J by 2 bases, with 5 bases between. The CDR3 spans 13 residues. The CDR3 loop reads CASSLDRQETQYF. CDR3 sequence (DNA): TGCGCCAGCAGCTTGGACAGGCAAGAGACCCAGTACTTC.